The source of this T cell receptor beta chain is a study of T cell responses to AZD1222 COVID-19 vaccine. Turning to the study itself: Second-dose intervals of approximately 4 or approximately 12 weeks were pooled.

With respect to this clone: Its target is not known.

General study results and limits: A rise in Spike-specific TCR breadth and depth followed two AZD1222 doses.

Assay: immunoSEQ multiplex PCR; the TCRdb copy retains only in-frame clones and omits some. Of around 94,000 clones listed, approximately 88% were seen once; the top ten hold approximately 15%. The receptor was isolated from an adult in good health. Sample: peripheral blood, taken on day 0 of AZD1222 vaccination.

The CDR3 here is CASSYGSRGRQETQYF. The CDR3 region has the DNA TGTGCCAGCAGTTATGGATCTCGGGGGAGGCAAGAGACCCAGTACTTC. V and J are TRBV6-2 or TRBV6-3 and TRBJ2-5, with a possible D match to TRBD2 (6 bases). Germline CDR1 MNHEY, CDR2 SVGEGT. The CDR3 is 16 amino acids. V lost 3 bases, J lost 2 bases, and 16 bases lay in between.